Presented here are 20 T cell receptor beta chains from one specimen sequenced in a study of spatial heterogeneity in lung cancer (dated by TCRdb to the late 2010s). On the study overall, not on this receptor specifically: A correlation was observed between the number of expanded intratumoral alpha and beta TCRs and the tumor nonsynonymous mutation count.

The intended sense of this specimen's time point label: sample taken at primary tumor resection. Libraries were made using 5' RACE. Sequencing used a NextSeq 500. TCRdb cleaned the public reads at Q25 with fastp, built clones with MiXCR and kept in-frame beta chains. Entries that share a CDR3 protein sequence are merged under the most common genes and DNA. The sample table contains 8,700 or so distinct CDR3 sequences; only one count was recorded for around an eighth of them. Approximately 14% of the sample rests with the top ten. No cognate antigen is known for these TCRs. The specimen was lung tumor tissue, collected at surgery. Receptors originate from a male donor with early-stage non-small cell lung cancer.

This clonotype is deemed medium-sized. This rearrangement joins TRBV5-1 to TRBJ2-5, with 12 bases matching TRBD1. Germline CDR1 reads SGHRS; CDR2 reads YFSETQ. This CDR3 has 18 amino acids. Trimming cost V 0 bases and J 0 bases; bases outside gene matches: 6. The CDR3 loop reads CASSLAPGTGGYQETQYF. The CDR3 region has the DNA TGCGCCAGCAGCTTGGCCCCCGGGACAGGGGGCTACCAAGAGACCCAGTACTTC.

At least ten counts were recorded for this clonotype. The V gene is TRBV9, the J gene TRBJ2-1; D call uncertain. The CDR3 extends over 15 amino acids. V lost 7 bases to trimming and J lost 3 bases, with 17 bases between them. Germline V gene lookup returns CDR1 SGDLS and CDR2 YYNGEE. CDR3 region: CASQPGAVLYNEQFF. The CDR3 DNA reads as TGTGCCAGCCAGCCGGGCGCGGTCCTCTACAATGAGCAGTTCTTC.

In this sample, this clonotype turned up many times. This chain uses TRBV7-9 with TRBJ2-1; unclear D gene. CDR3 length: 14 residues. Deletions cut 4 bases from V and 6 bases from J, with 13 bases between. Germline-derived CDR1 and CDR2 are SEHNR and FQNEAQ (reference sequence). This CDR3 reads CASSSIDTRNEQFF. The CDR3 nucleotides are TGTGCCAGCAGCTCTATAGATACTCGCAATGAGCAGTTCTTC. Variable domain in full (rest from reference TRBV7-9 and TRBJ2-1): DTGVSQNPRHKITKRGQNVTFRCDPISEHNRLYWYRQTLGQGPEFLTYFQNEAQLEKSRLLSDRFSAERPKGSFSTLEIQRTEQGDSAMYLCASSSIDTRNEQFFGPGTRLTVL.

This clonotype was counted many times. The chain recombines TRBV10-3 with TRBJ2-1; 8 bases match TRBD2. Germline V lookup: CDR1 ENHRY, CDR2 SYGVKD. This CDR3 is 18 amino acids long. J lost 7 bases, V lost 4 bases, and 18 bases had no gene match. For the CDR3, the DNA is TGTGCCATCAGTGGGTCGGAAAATGTTGAGCGGGGGCGGAATGAGCAGTTCTTC. Amino acids: CAISGSENVERGRNEQFF.

This clonotype was counted ten times or more. This sequence joins TRBV24-1 and TRBJ2-2; D may be TRBD1 (5 bases). The CDR3 has 14 residues. With 5 bases removed from V and 13 bases from J, the gap between germline ends came to 19 bases. Germline values: CDR1 KGHDR, CDR2 SFDVKD. CDR3 coding DNA: TGTGCCACCAGTGCGCCGACTTCCAGGGTCGGGCTGTTTTTT. Translated, it gives CATSAPTSRVGLFF.

At least ten counts were recorded for this clonotype. CDR3 DNA sequence: TGTGCCAGCGAGGGGGTAGTTGATACGCAGTATTTT. Protein sequence: CASEGVVDTQYF. The chain joins TRBV7-9 to TRBJ2-3, with D possibly matching TRBD1 (6 bases). Germline V CDR1 and CDR2: SEHNR, FQNEAQ (reference sequence). V was clipped by 8 bases and J by 6 bases, with 12 bases between them. The length of the CDR3 is 12 residues.

This clonotype was recorded many times. The chain links TRBV7-2 to TRBJ2-3; 12 bases are shared with TRBD2. Losses at the gene ends were 2 bases for V and 6 bases for J; bases not matched to a gene: 3. Germline V CDR1 and CDR2: SGHTA, FQGNSA. This CDR3 contains 15 residues. For the CDR3, the DNA is TGTGCCAGCAGCTTACCCCTAGCGGGAGGGGATACGCAGTATTTT. Translating it yields CASSLPLAGGDTQYF.

The J gene is TRBJ1-6, the V gene TRBV20-1, with D possibly TRBD1 on 6 matching bases. V dropped 3 bases and J dropped 3 bases, with 18 bases sitting between them. Germline CDR1 is DFQATT and CDR2 is SNEGSKA (reference sequence). There are 17 residues in the CDR3. DNA for the CDR3: TGCAGTGCTAGCCCCCTTCTTGGACAGATCTATAATTCACCCCTCCACTTT. Translating it yields CSASPLLGQIYNSPLHF.

V is TRBV5-1 and J is TRBJ1-4, with D hard to call. V dropped 2 bases and J dropped 0 bases, with 14 bases sitting between them. The germline V gene encodes CDR1 SGHRS and CDR2 YFSETQ. The CDR3 runs 17 residues. CDR3 DNA: TGCGCCAGCAGCTTAAACCCCCAGGCAGCAACTAATGAAAAACTGTTTTTT. This translates into CASSLNPQAATNEKLFF.

The table lists this clonotype with many counts. The chain uses TRBV12-3 or TRBV12-4 and TRBJ1-3; D is unresolved. The CDR3 length is 14 residues. V lost 7 bases, J lost 0 bases, and 10 bases lay in between. The CDR3 protein is CASTLSTSGNTIYF. In DNA form, the CDR3 reads TGTGCCAGCACCCTTTCGACCTCTGGAAACACCATATATTTT.

This clonotype appeared many times. The chain is built from TRBV6-2 or TRBV6-3 and TRBJ1-1; D remains unclear. This CDR3 has 14 amino acids. With 2 bases removed from V and 0 bases from J, the gap between germline ends came to 7 bases. The V gene's germline CDR1 is MNHEY and CDR2 SVGEGT. The DNA of the CDR3 is TGTGCCAGCAGTTACGTCGCAGTGAACACTGAAGCTTTCTTT. As protein: CASSYVAVNTEAFF.

The chain combines TRBV28 with TRBJ1-2, with TRBD1 as a possible D gene (6 bases). In germline, CDR1 is MDHEN, CDR2 SYDVKM. The CDR3 is made up of 14 amino acids. With 3 bases removed from V and 0 bases from J, the gap between germline ends came to 8 bases. CDR3 in amino acids: CASSFGGPNYGYTF. CDR3 sequence (DNA): TGTGCCAGCAGTTTTGGGGGCCCTAACTATGGCTACACCTTC.

This clonotype was picked up many times. The chain is built from TRBV6-2 or TRBV6-3 and TRBJ2-7; TRBD1 matches at 8 bases. CDR1 and CDR2 (germline): MNHEY, SVGEGT. The CDR3 sequence is 15 residues long. Germline trimming cut 5 bases from V and 3 bases from J; bases unmatched to any gene: 9. The CDR3 nucleotides are TGTGCCAGCAGTAAAACAGGGGGTTCCGTCTACGAGCAGTACTTC. Translating gives CASSKTGGSVYEQYF.

This clonotype occurred many times. The chain has TRBV7-8 and TRBJ2-7; TRBD2 matches at 7 bases. The junction had 5 bases not matched to a gene; V was cut back by 4 bases and J by 5 bases. Germline lookup yields CDR1 SGHVS and CDR2 FQNEAQ. The CDR3 length is 13 residues. The CDR3 loop reads CASSSGLGDEQYF. The CDR3 DNA reads TGTGCCAGCAGCTCCGGACTAGGTGACGAGCAGTACTTC.

The chain joins TRBV20-1 to TRBJ2-1; 8 nucleotides match TRBD2. The CDR3 is made up of 14 amino acids. The V gene's germline CDR1 is DFQATT and CDR2 SNEGSKA (reference sequence). V lost 5 bases to trimming and J lost 4 bases; unmatched junction nucleotides: 7. The CDR3 loop reads CSAALAGTYNEQFF. Written as DNA, the CDR3 is TGCAGTGCTGCTTTAGCGGGAACTTACAATGAGCAGTTCTTC.

This clonotype qualifies as medium-sized. CDR3 protein: CSAREEGQGAFKLNTEAFF. DNA for the CDR3: TGCAGTGCTAGAGAGGAGGGACAGGGGGCTTTCAAATTGAACACTGAAGCTTTCTTT. The chain combines TRBV20-1 with TRBJ1-1, with 12 bases identical to TRBD1. The germline CDR1 and CDR2 sequences are DFQATT and SNEGSKA (reference sequence). The trim removed 0 bases at V and 0 bases at J, leaving 11 bases unmatched. The CDR3 has 19 residues.

This clonotype was observed at least ten times. The chain couples TRBV12-3 or TRBV12-4 to TRBJ1-3; no clear D gene. Trimming took 3 bases from V and 7 from J, leaving 16 bases between them. The CDR3 runs to 15 residues. The CDR3 coding sequence is TGTGCCAGCAGTTTCGGGTCCGGCAATGGGAACACCATATATTTT. Amino acid sequence: CASSFGSGNGNTIYF.

The chain employs TRBV5-1 and TRBJ2-1; D perhaps matches TRBD2 (5 bases). V was trimmed by 0 bases and J by 7 bases, leaving 11 bases between them. CDR1 SGHRS and CDR2 YFSETQ come from the germline V gene. The CDR3 contains 14 residues. The DNA for the CDR3 is TGCGCCAGCAGCTTGGAGATAGGACTGAATGAGCAGTTCTTC. This codes for CASSLEIGLNEQFF.

This clonotype is classed as medium-sized. The chain uses TRBV5-1 and TRBJ2-3; D gene unclear. Looked up from germline, CDR1 is SGHRS and CDR2 is YFSETQ. This CDR3 is built from 13 residues. The V gene lost 2 bases and the J gene lost 0 bases, with 4 bases spanning the gap. CDR3 protein: CASSFFSTDTQYF. CDR3 bases: TGCGCCAGCAGCTTTTTTAGCACAGATACGCAGTATTTT.

This clonotype was recorded at least ten times. The CDR3 reads CASSPDSGGYGYTF. The CDR3 region has the DNA TGTGCCAGCAGCCCGGACAGCGGAGGCTATGGCTACACCTTC. The rearrangement links TRBV5-5 to TRBJ1-2, with a weak D call TRBD1 (6 bases). Germline V gives CDR1 SGHKS, CDR2 YYEKEE (reference sequence). This CDR3 has 14 amino acids. V was shortened by 4 bases and J by 4 bases, with 14 bases between the two germline ends.